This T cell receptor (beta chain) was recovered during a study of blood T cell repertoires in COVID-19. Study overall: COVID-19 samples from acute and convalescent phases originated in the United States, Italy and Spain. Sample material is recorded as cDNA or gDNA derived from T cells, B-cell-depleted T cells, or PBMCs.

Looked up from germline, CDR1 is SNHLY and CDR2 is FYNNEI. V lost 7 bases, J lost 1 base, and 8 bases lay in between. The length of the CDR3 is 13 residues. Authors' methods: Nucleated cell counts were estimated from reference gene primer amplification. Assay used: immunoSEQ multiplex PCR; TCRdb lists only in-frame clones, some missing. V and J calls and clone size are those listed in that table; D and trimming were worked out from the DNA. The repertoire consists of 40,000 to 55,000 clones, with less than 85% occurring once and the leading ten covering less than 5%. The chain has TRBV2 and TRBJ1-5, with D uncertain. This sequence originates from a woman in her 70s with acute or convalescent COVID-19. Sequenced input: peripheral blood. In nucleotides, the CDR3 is TGTGCCAGCAAACAAGTAAGCAATCAGCCCCAGCATTTT. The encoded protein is CASKQVSNQPQHF.